Sequencing of this TCR beta chain was carried out in a study of human T cells and chemical hapten exposure. This clonotype was observed a few times. TCRdb re-called the RACE reads with MiXCR, one entry per CDR3 protein. The top ten hold about 3% of the sample, which has 95,000 to 150,000 distinct CDR3 sequences, less than 15% seen once. Time point meaning: pre-sensitization, week 0. Treatment: therapeutic diphenylcyclopropenone sensitization with weekly scalp DPC. Blood draws came before every patch-test application. The CDR3 is 14 amino acids. Germline CDR1 is SQVTM and CDR2 is ANQGSEA. Trimming shortened V by 3 bases and J by 0 bases, and 11 bases separated the two germline ends.

The TCR comes from a woman aged 18-30 years with alopecia areata. Some clones in this sample may be carry-over from other donors' samples. This chain uses TRBV29-1 with TRBJ1-2, with D unresolved. Material: whole blood, obtained in connection with sensitization to the hapten diphenylcyclopropenone (DPC). CDR3 amino acids: CSVENRAANYGYTF. The DNA for the CDR3 is TGCAGCGTTGAGAACCGAGCTGCTAACTATGGCTACACCTTC.